This T cell receptor beta chain is drawn from a study of shared clonotypes between healthy human individuals (dated by TCRdb to the early 2020s). Looking at the study overall: The cohort included a few men and a couple of women between 18 and 49 years of age. The study deeply sequenced blood TCR repertoires of five healthy adults to estimate repertoire size and the extent of clonotype sharing between individuals. Each donor's leukapheresis produced roughly between roughly 0.85 and 9 billion PBMCs. Different laboratories and diverse techniques were used to prepare libraries and sequence TCR repertoires, to increase sequencing depth and limit assay-specific biases. For each donor, CD4 naive and CD4 memory were each run on three plates, CD8 naive on two plates, and CD8 memory on one plate. General conclusions and limits of the study: Based on pairwise subsampling, the degree of clonotype sharing among donors was expected to be affected by sequencing depth. Because the study included only a small number of donors, the genetic and exposure-history diversity represented was limited. Naive subsets generally had larger estimated clonotype richness than memory subsets did. Around 5.4% of naive CD4, 3% to 3.5% of naive CD8, around 2.3% of memory CD4, and around 0.4% of memory CD8 clonotypes were shared across a few donors. Sampling was restricted to blood, and TCR repertoires in tissues likely differ from the TCR repertoires found in blood. Compared with non-shared clonotypes, the clonotypes found in all four sorted-subset donors had higher generation probabilities. Even with the large sequencing depth, rarefaction of the sorted-subset datasets indicated that sequencing was incomplete.

Using the deep immunoSEQ assay, multiplex PCR amplified TCR CDR3 regions from genomic DNA. Genomic DNA extracted from each cell subset was distributed evenly over all wells of several immunoSEQ 96-well plates, and each plate served as one replicate. For sorted subsets, roughly 200 ng of genomic DNA, equivalent to around 31,000 T cell genomes, went into each replicate PCR. The purified libraries were quantified using a Qubit 3.0 fluorometer, sized with a Bioanalyzer 2100, and then quantified again using the KAPA Library Quantification kit. Every immunoSEQ 96-well plate was sequenced on a dedicated single-read 150-cycle Illumina NextSeq 550 flow cell. The authors' pipeline ran thus. Because the immunoSEQ output held only junctional sequences and lacked quality scores, the filtering could not match the filtering applied to full-length reads. To assign V/J genes and CDR3, sequences were annotated against IMGT germline references using PyIR, a Python wrapper for IgBLAST v1.9. Reads were filtered out if the reads had weak V/J assignments (E-value above 1e-6), no CDR3, stop codons, out-of-frame junctions, or ambiguous translated residues. V3J clonotypes were defined as sequences sharing an identical inferred V gene, J gene, and CDR3 amino acid sequence. To compute the percentage overlap between repertoires, the number of shared unique clonotypes was divided by the size of the smaller repertoire. Three approaches were used to assess repertoire richness: RTK rarefaction, the Chao1 estimator, and Recon v2.1 estimates of unobserved clonotypes. Generation probabilities were computed with OLGA for all TCRbeta clonotypes obtained by the gDNA method from four donors. TCRdb carries this immuneACCESS record with in-frame sequences only. Its versions omit some clonotypes, under half of them owing to an unresolved V gene in the studies checked, with the rest unexplained. V and J calls and clone size are those listed in that table; D and trimming were worked out from the DNA. The sample has a few million clones on record, 85% to 95% of them singletons. The ten largest make up 0.3% to 0.4% of the sample.

Regarding this clone: The target of this receptor is not known. No base qualities exist here, and no much larger clone lies one base off it.

Healthy HIV-negative adults with no recently reported acute infections or vaccinations were included as donors. Every donor was a Caucasian adult living in Nashville, Tennessee, USA. CD4+ T cells were enriched through magnetic negative selection, after which naive cells were positively selected on CD45RA and the remaining negative fraction served as the memory subset. Blood was collected by leukapheresis, and PBMCs were isolated by Ficoll-Histopaque density gradient centrifugation and then cryopreserved in liquid nitrogen vapor phase. Analytical flow cytometry was used to check the purity and quantity of each magnetically sorted T cell population. From each sorted fraction, genomic DNA was isolated and quantified by UV absorbance on a Nanodrop 2000c. This TCR was sampled from a man between 18 and 35 years old in good health. Some clones in this sample may be carry-over from other donors' samples. The source material was naive CD4+ T cells from PBMCs. The cell subset or site tag for this specimen amounts to: CD45RA+ positively selected.

The sequenced DNA: TGTGCCAGCAGCCGGGACAGGTCCCCTCTAAGCCAGCAGTACTTC. Translated, it reads CASSRDRSPLSQQYF. Recombination joined TRBV2 with TRBJ2-7; 8 bases in the middle match TRBD1. The CDR3, from cysteine to phenylalanine, totals 15 residues. The CDR3 DNA has 45 bases and is translated from base 1. V ends up 6 bases short and J 8 bases short, with an unmatched junction base count of 15. Taken from the germline V gene, the CDR1 and CDR2 loops are SNHLY and FYNNEI.